A single sample gave rise to the 3 T cell receptor beta chains below, sequenced in a study of T cells expressing NK-cell markers. Using the 5' RACE reads, TCRdb records one entry per CDR3 protein without DNA. Its table lists approximately 150,000 distinct CDR3 sequences. The sample consisted of blood T cells: a sorted CD56 or NKG2C T cell subset, CD4+ or CD8+ T cells, or bulk PBMC T cells (not recorded which). The receptors shown here come from a man between 18 and 29 years old in good health.

The chain has TRBV9 and TRBJ1-1; the D call of TRBD1 rests on TCRdb alone, since no DNA is present to check it. Germline CDR1 and CDR2: SGDLS and YYNGEE. CDR3 length: 17 amino acids. This CDR3 is CASSVDFGGAGGTEAFF.

The V and J genes are TRBV10-3 and TRBJ2-7; as DNA is missing, the TRBD1 call by TCRdb cannot be tested. CDR3 size: 14 residues. Germline lookup yields CDR1 ENHRY and CDR2 SYGVKD. The CDR3 sequence is CAIGAGNMGYEQYF.

V gene TRBV25-1 combines with J gene TRBJ2-5; no DNA is available, so the TRBD2 call from TCRdb remains unchecked. CDR1 and CDR2 (germline): MGHDK, SYGVNS. The CDR3 has 15 amino acids. This chain's CDR3 is CASSEFGRDAETQYF.